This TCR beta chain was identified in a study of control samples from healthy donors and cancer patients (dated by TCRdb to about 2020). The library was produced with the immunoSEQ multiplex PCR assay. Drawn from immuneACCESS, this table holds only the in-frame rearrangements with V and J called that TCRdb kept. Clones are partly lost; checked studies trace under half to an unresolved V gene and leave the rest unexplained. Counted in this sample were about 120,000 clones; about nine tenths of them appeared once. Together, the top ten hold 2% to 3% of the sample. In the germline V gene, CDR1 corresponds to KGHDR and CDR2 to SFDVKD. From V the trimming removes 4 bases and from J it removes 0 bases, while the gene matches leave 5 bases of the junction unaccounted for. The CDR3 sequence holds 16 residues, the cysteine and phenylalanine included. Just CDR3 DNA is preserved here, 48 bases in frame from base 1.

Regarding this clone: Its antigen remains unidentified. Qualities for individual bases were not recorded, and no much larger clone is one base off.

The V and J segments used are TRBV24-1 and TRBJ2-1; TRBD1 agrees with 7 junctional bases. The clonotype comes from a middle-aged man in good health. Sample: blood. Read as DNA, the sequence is TGTGCCACCAGTGACCCCAGGGGGAGCTCCTACAATGAGCAGTTCTTC. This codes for CATSDPRGSSYNEQFF.